This passage covers 30 T cell receptor beta chains from one sample sequenced in a study of T cell clonotyping in hematopoietic cell transplantation. Time point of the sample: recipient sample about 28 days before transplant, after cytoreduction. The repertoire was sequenced with immunoSEQ multiplex PCR; TCRdb's copy has only in-frame clones and lacks some. The profile shows about 69,000 clones, approximately 95% of them singletons. The sequences come from peripheral blood mononuclear cells, collected before stem cell transplant. The receptors shown here come from a woman aged 45-65 years with acute myeloid leukemia. Some clones in this sample may be carry-over from other donors' samples.

This clone was observed once. The CDR3 is CASSDRPGTGPYEQYF. The CDR3 DNA is TGTGCCAGCAGTGACCGCCCCGGGACGGGACCCTACGAGCAGTACTTC. This chain joins TRBV6-4 and TRBJ2-7; the D gene could be TRBD1 or TRBD2 (5 bases each). The CDR3 spans 16 residues. Deletions cut 2 bases from V and 2 bases from J, with 16 bases between. Germline CDR1 is MRHNA and CDR2 is SNTAGT.

This chain connects TRBV30 to TRBJ2-5; weak D call: TRBD1 (5 bases). Trimming removed 3 bases at V and 3 bases at J, with 11 bases between. CDR1 GTSNPN and CDR2 SVGIG come from the germline V gene (reference sequence). This CDR3 spans 13 amino acids. For the CDR3, the DNA is TGTGCCTGGAGAGGGCAGGGCGAAGAGACCCAGTACTTC. Translation gives CAWRGQGEETQYF.

This chain connects TRBV30 to TRBJ2-6; D not certain. Germline assignment: CDR1 GTSNPN and CDR2 SVGIG (reference sequence). Trimming removed 1 base at V and 0 bases at J, with 1 base between. The CDR3 runs 13 residues. CDR3 DNA sequence: TGTGCCTGGAGTGACTCTGGGGCCAACGTCCTGACTTTC. Its protein product is CAWSDSGANVLTF.

V gene TRBV30 combines with J gene TRBJ2-2; tentatively, D is TRBD1 (6 bases). Germline-derived CDR1 and CDR2 are GTSNPN and SVGIG (reference sequence). The V end was cut by 2 bases, the J end by 3 bases, with 10 bases between. This CDR3 contains 14 residues. The CDR3 sequence is CAWSRTGHTGELFF. CDR3 in DNA: TGTGCCTGGAGTAGAACAGGGCACACCGGGGAGCTGTTTTTT.

Only a few counts were recorded for this clone. The V and J genes are TRBV6-5 and TRBJ1-2; no firm D call. The CDR3 contains 12 residues. Germline V gene data show CDR1 as MNHEY and CDR2 as SVGAGI. The V gene lost 8 bases and the J gene lost 4 bases, with 11 bases spanning the gap. CDR3 DNA sequence: TGTGCCAGCTTCTCCCAGTTCTATGGCTACACCTTC. This codes for CASFSQFYGYTF.

V usage is TRBV2 and J usage is TRBJ1-1; weak D call: TRBD1 (6 bases). CDR1 SNHLY and CDR2 FYNNEI come from the germline V gene. The CDR3 has 15 residues. Trimming removed 3 bases at V and 1 base at J, with 12 bases between. CDR3 nucleotides: TGTGCCAGCAGTGAGGGGGGCACGGGGAACACTGAAGCTTTCTTT. It is translated as CASSEGGTGNTEAFF. Variable domain in full (rest from reference TRBV2 and TRBJ1-1): EPEVTQTPSHQVTQMGQEVILRCVPISNHLYFYWYRQILGQKVEFLVSFYNNEISEKSEIFDDQFSVERPDGSNFTLKIRSTKLEDSAMYFCASSEGGTGNTEAFFGQGTRLTVV.

This clone was detected a few times. The J gene is TRBJ1-6, the V gene TRBV6-1; maybe TRBD1 (5 bases). This CDR3 has 13 residues. Trimming took 2 bases from V and 11 from J, leaving 10 bases between them. Germline V gives CDR1 MNHNS, CDR2 SASEGT. As DNA, the CDR3 is TGTGCCAGCAGTGAACAGGGTATCACACCCCTCCACTTT. It codes for CASSEQGITPLHF.

This chain links TRBV6-1 with TRBJ1-5, with 8 positions matching TRBD1. CDR1 and CDR2 from the germline V gene are MNHNS and SASEGT. The CDR3 contains 15 residues. J gave up 7 bases and V 7 bases, and 12 bases lay outside the gene matches. The DNA for the CDR3 is TGTGCCAGCAACCCTGGACAGGGCCTCCGGCAGCCCCAGCATTTT. Amino acid sequence: CASNPGQGLRQPQHF.

The chain combines TRBV25-1 with TRBJ2-3, with TRBD1 identical over 7 bases. Germline-derived CDR1 and CDR2 are MGHDK and SYGVNS. This CDR3 has 17 amino acids. Losses at the gene ends were 5 bases for V and 4 bases for J; bases not matched to a gene: 15. CDR3 DNA sequence: TGTGCCAGCAGTACACAGGGGCGAGGGGGATCCCCAGATACGCAGTATTTT. It yields the protein CASSTQGRGGSPDTQYF.

The V call is TRBV2, the J call TRBJ2-1, with D maybe TRBD1 (6 bases). The CDR3 has 15 amino acids. Germline CDR1 reads SNHLY; CDR2 reads FYNNEI. The V and J ends lost 3 bases and 1 base respectively, with 10 bases between them. The CDR3 bases are TGTGCCAGCAGTGACAGACAGGTTTCCTACAATGAGCAGTTCTTC. Translating it yields CASSDRQVSYNEQFF.

The rearrangement links TRBV14 to TRBJ1-2, with D perhaps TRBD1 (5 bases). Trimming left V 4 bases short and J 3 bases short, with 9 bases between. CDR1 and CDR2 (germline): SGHDN, FVKESK. The CDR3 covers 13 residues. CDR3 nucleotide sequence: TGTGCCAGCAGCCGATCGACAGACTATGGCTACACCTTC. It is translated as CASSRSTDYGYTF.

The chain uses TRBV30 and TRBJ1-6; D not certain. V dropped 2 bases and J dropped 9 bases, with 17 bases sitting between them. The CDR3 length is 15 residues. The germline CDR1 and CDR2 sequences are GTSNPN and SVGIG (reference sequence). The CDR3 region has the DNA TGTGCCTGGAGTCTAACGGCGGCGCGGGGTTCACCCCTCCACTTT. This translates into CAWSLTAARGSPLHF.

This rearrangement joins TRBV7-9 to TRBJ1-4; D remains unclear. The germline V and J ends were trimmed by 6 bases and 2 bases, with 7 bases remaining between them. The CDR3 is made up of 13 amino acids. CDR1 SEHNR and CDR2 FQNEAQ come from the germline V gene (reference sequence). The CDR3 sequence is CASSLLTNEKLFF. CDR3 coding DNA: TGTGCCAGCAGTCTACTGACTAATGAAAAACTGTTTTTT.

The chain uses TRBV18 and TRBJ2-7, with a weak D call TRBD1 (5 bases). Trimming removed 3 bases at V and 7 bases at J, with 22 bases between. The CDR3 runs 16 residues. CDR1 is KGHSH, CDR2 LQKENI, per germline. CDR3 sequence: CASSPTAALGLGEQYF. In DNA form, the CDR3 reads TGTGCCAGCTCACCCACGGCGGCCCTGGGGCTCGGGGAGCAGTACTTC.

The chain employs TRBV11-3 and TRBJ2-5; D is perhaps TRBD2 (5 bases). In germline, CDR1 is SGHNT, CDR2 YENEEA. The CDR3 is made up of 13 amino acids. Trimming pared 0 bases from V and 5 bases from J, leaving 7 bases between. The CDR3 is CASSLEEGETQYF. CDR3 coding DNA: TGTGCCAGCAGCTTAGAAGAGGGCGAGACCCAGTACTTC.

V and J are TRBV5-1 and TRBJ1-3, with D uncertain. This CDR3 is built from 15 residues. Germline V gene data show CDR1 as SGHRS and CDR2 as YFSETQ. With 0 bases removed from V and 0 bases from J, the gap between germline ends came to 7 bases. In DNA, the CDR3 is TGCGCCAGCAGCTTGGAGCACAACTCTGGAAACACCATATATTTT. It specifies CASSLEHNSGNTIYF.

The chain has TRBV30 and TRBJ2-5; tentative D call: TRBD2 (6 bases). The CDR3 has 15 residues. The ends were cut back, 3 bases at V and 3 bases at J, with 17 bases in the middle. Per the germline V gene, CDR1 is GTSNPN and CDR2 is SVGIG (reference sequence). The CDR3: CAWRKGTRPEETQYF. For the CDR3, the DNA is TGTGCCTGGAGGAAAGGGACTCGACCCGAAGAGACCCAGTACTTC.

The rearrangement uses TRBV30 and TRBJ1-1; no clear D gene. With 3 bases removed from V and 2 bases from J, the gap between germline ends came to 10 bases. CDR1 and CDR2 (germline): GTSNPN, SVGIG (reference sequence). The CDR3 covers 13 residues. The CDR3 spells CAWRAATNTEAFF. The CDR3 DNA follows: TGTGCCTGGAGAGCGGCGACTAACACTGAAGCTTTCTTT.

The chain joins TRBV6-1 to TRBJ1-1; D may be TRBD1 (5 bases). From germline, CDR1 is MNHNS and CDR2 SASEGT. The germline V and J ends were trimmed by 0 bases and 5 bases, with 10 bases remaining between them. The CDR3 contains 14 residues. The CDR3 loop reads CASSEAWGRTEAFF. The CDR3 nucleotides are TGTGCCAGCAGTGAAGCTTGGGGGAGGACTGAAGCTTTCTTT.

The gene calls are TRBV7-6 and TRBJ2-7; D is ambiguous. V was clipped by 4 bases and J by 6 bases, with 13 bases between them. The CDR3 runs 13 residues. The germline V gene has CDR1 SGHVS and CDR2 FNYEAQ. The CDR3 loop is CASSSLPRSEQYF. CDR3 DNA: TGTGCCAGCAGCTCCTTACCGAGGAGCGAGCAGTACTTC. Combining the CDR3 with reference TRBV7-6 and TRBJ2-7 gives the whole variable domain GAGVSQSPRYKVTKRGQDVALRCDPISGHVSLYWYRQALGQGPEFLTYFNYEAQQDKSGLPNDRFSAERPEGSISTLTIQRTEQRDSAMYRCASSSLPRSEQYFGPGTRLTVT.

V and J are TRBV7-2 and TRBJ2-7; TRBD2 matches at 11 bases. This CDR3 is built from 16 residues. Germline V gene data show CDR1 as SGHTA and CDR2 as FQGNSA. Losses at the gene ends were 5 bases for V and 6 bases for J; bases not matched to a gene: 12. The CDR3 loop reads CASSLGGTSGGLEQYF. The CDR3 DNA is TGTGCCAGCAGCCTAGGGGGTACTAGCGGGGGCCTCGAGCAGTACTTC.

The rearrangement links TRBV6-5 to TRBJ1-3; D is ambiguous. Trimming took off 7 bases at V and 0 bases at J, with 7 bases between the two ends. This CDR3 spans 13 amino acids. Per the germline V gene, CDR1 is MNHEY and CDR2 is SVGAGI. Written as DNA, the CDR3 is TGTGCCAGCACCACCTACTCTGGAAACACCATATATTTT. This encodes CASTTYSGNTIYF.

The J gene is TRBJ2-3, the V gene TRBV29-1, with D possibly matching TRBD2 (5 bases). The germline V gene encodes CDR1 SQVTM and CDR2 ANQGSEA. V lost 7 bases, J lost 1 base, and 9 bases lay in between. This CDR3 spans 12 amino acids. The CDR3 nucleotides read TGCAGCGGAAGTAGCGGCACAGATACGCAGTATTTT. It specifies CSGSSGTDTQYF.

The chain couples TRBV30 to TRBJ2-5, with TRBD1 identical over 10 bases. Trimming took 2 bases from V and 5 from J; bases not matched to a gene: 8. The CDR3 has 15 amino acids. CDR1 is GTSNPN, CDR2 SVGIG, per germline (reference sequence). The CDR3 DNA reads as TGTGCCTGGAGTCTTACCGGGACAGGGGAGGAGACCCAGTACTTC. Translating gives CAWSLTGTGEETQYF.

Details on this clone: Other DNA sequences of this sample code for an identical CDR3. The chain combines TRBV10-1 with TRBJ1-1, with D maybe TRBD1 (5 bases). This CDR3 contains 11 residues. Germline V gene data show CDR1 as WNHNN and CDR2 as SYGVQD (reference sequence). Trimming stripped 6 bases from V and 6 bases from J, with 8 bases between. As DNA, the CDR3 is TGCGCCAGCAGAACGGGGGCTGAAGCTTTCTTT. It codes for CASRTGAEAFF.

CDR3 DNA: TGTGCCAGCAGTCACCTAACAGGTTTGAGGGAGACCCAGTACTTC. It encodes CASSHLTGLRETQYF. The rearrangement joins TRBV27 to TRBJ2-5, with D perhaps matching TRBD1 (5 bases). The V gene's germline CDR1 is MNHEY and CDR2 SMNVEV (reference sequence). The V end was cut by 5 bases, the J end by 5 bases, with 18 bases between. CDR3 size: 15 residues.

This clone was seen once. The genes are TRBV19 and TRBJ1-5; 8 bases line up with TRBD1. Losses at the gene ends were 6 bases for V and 7 bases for J; bases not matched to a gene: 8. The germline V gene encodes CDR1 LNHDA and CDR2 SQIVND (reference sequence). CDR3 length equals 14 residues. The CDR3: CASSITGGGQPQHF. DNA for the CDR3: TGTGCCAGTAGCATAACAGGGGGTGGACAGCCCCAGCATTTT. Based on the CDR3 plus reference TRBV19 and TRBJ1-5, the full variable domain is DGGITQSPKYLFRKEGQNVTLSCEQNLNHDAMYWYRQDPGQGLRLIYYSQIVNDFQKGDIAEGYSVSREKKESFPLTVTSAQKNPTAFYLCASSITGGGQPQHFGDGTRLSIL.

The V call is TRBV19, the J call TRBJ1-5; no reliable D call. V was shortened by 6 bases and J by 4 bases, with 10 bases between the two germline ends. Germline V gives CDR1 LNHDA, CDR2 SQIVND (reference sequence). The length of the CDR3 is 13 residues. The CDR3 protein is CASRNQVNQPQHF. CDR3 sequence (DNA): TGTGCCAGTAGAAACCAGGTGAATCAGCCCCAGCATTTT.

The rearrangement links TRBV4-2 to TRBJ2-1; 14 nucleotides line up with TRBD2. Trimming took 4 bases from V and 9 from J; bases not matched to a gene: 8. CDR1 and CDR2 (germline): LGHNA, YNFKEQ. This CDR3 is 16 amino acids long. CDR3 bases: TGTGCCAGCAGCCGTCCGACTAGCGGGGGGGCCGTTGAGCAGTTCTTC. Protein product: CASSRPTSGGAVEQFF.

The rearrangement links TRBV2 to TRBJ1-2, with D tentatively TRBD1 (6 bases). The V and J ends lost 6 bases and 7 bases respectively, with 18 bases between them. Per the germline V gene, CDR1 is SNHLY and CDR2 is FYNNEI. The CDR3 is 14 residues long. CDR3 sequence reads: CASSPRGRGSGYTF. DNA for the CDR3: TGTGCCAGCAGCCCACGGGGGCGCGGTAGTGGCTACACCTTC.